This T cell receptor beta chain was sequenced during a study of cytomegalovirus exposure and HLA in healthy donors. Trimming shortened V by 2 bases and J by 5 bases, and 12 bases separated the two germline ends. CDR1 and CDR2 (germline): MNHNY, SVGAGI (reference sequence). This CDR3 has 14 residues. Study observations and caveats: Association of a missense DCLRE1C variant with TCR beta V- and J-gene trimming was reported in a later analysis. A later analysis reportedly identified an Asian-associated ancestry cluster as carrying fewer N-insertions than the roughly 720-donor mean. For presence/absence analyses, sequencing depth was assumed to be roughly uniform across donors.

The PCR employed 60 Vbeta primers together with 13 Jbeta primers. Assay: immunoSEQ multiplex PCR; the TCRdb copy retains only in-frame clones and omits some. Of roughly 100,000 clones listed, around 80% are singletons. This clone was counted between two and nine times. Its cognate antigen is unknown. The source of this sequence is a male donor in good health and CMV-seronegative. Sequenced material: PBMCs. The chain employs TRBV6-6 and TRBJ1-1; D possibly corresponds to TRBD1 (5 bases). The CDR3 loop reads CASSYPGRGTEAFF. CDR3 coding DNA: TGTGCCAGCAGTTACCCTGGGCGGGGGACTGAAGCTTTCTTT.